The 18 T cell receptor beta chains below were found in one sample sequenced in a study of T-cell memory formation after mild COVID-19 (TCRdb year 2021). Library method: 5' RACE. TCRdb records Illumina NovaSeq 6000 as the sequencer. In-frame beta chains were kept once TCRdb had trimmed the public reads at Q25 with fastp and called clones with MiXCR. Every distinct CDR3 protein forms one entry, paired with its most common genes and DNA. In all, the sample holds 85,000 to 130,000 distinct CDR3 sequences, and 15% to 20% of those were seen once. 28% of the sample lies in the top ten. The sample consisted of PBMCs or a T cell subset sorted from them (not recorded which). These receptors came from an adult woman who had mild COVID-19 (a few samples of this study predate the infection). The sample titles of this study are shuffled in the database, so cell type and time point are left out; the donor was told from shared clones.

There are a few counts of this clonotype. The rearrangement uses TRBV24-1 and TRBJ2-1; tentative D call: TRBD1 (5 bases). Germline CDR1 KGHDR, CDR2 SFDVKD. This CDR3 has 14 amino acids. Trimming removed 2 bases at V and 5 bases at J, with 9 bases between. In DNA form, the CDR3 reads TGTGCCACCAGTGATTCAGGGAAAGACAATGAGCAGTTCTTC. It is translated as CATSDSGKDNEQFF.

This clonotype has more than one count but fewer than ten. The rearrangement uses TRBV5-1 and TRBJ2-7, with 8 bases identical to TRBD1. V was clipped by 4 bases and J by 3 bases; unmatched bases: 3. Germline V gene sequence: CDR1 SGHRS, CDR2 YFSETQ. The CDR3 has 13 amino acids. Here the CDR3 reads CASSPGQVYEQYF. The CDR3, as DNA: TGCGCCAGCAGCCCGGGACAGGTCTACGAGCAGTACTTC.

This clonotype was found a few times. The rearrangement links TRBV5-5 to TRBJ1-1; D uncertain. The CDR3 loop spans 13 amino acids. V was shortened by 1 base and J by 0 bases, with 4 bases between the two germline ends. Germline V gives CDR1 SGHKS, CDR2 YYEKEE (reference sequence). CDR3 in DNA: TGTGCCAGCAGCTTGTCAGTGAACACTGAAGCTTTCTTT. This codes for CASSLSVNTEAFF.

This chain joins TRBV19 and TRBJ1-5, with TRBD1 identical over 7 bases. The CDR3 sequence is 16 residues long. With V trimmed by 4 bases and J by 2 bases, 8 bases remained unmatched. Germline CDR1 LNHDA, CDR2 SQIVND (reference sequence). CDR3 loop: CASSKKTGFGNQPQHF. The CDR3 DNA follows: TGTGCCAGTAGTAAAAAGACAGGGTTTGGCAATCAGCCCCAGCATTTT. Drawing the rest from reference TRBV19 and TRBJ1-5, the complete variable domain is DGGITQSPKYLFRKEGQNVTLSCEQNLNHDAMYWYRQDPGQGLRLIYYSQIVNDFQKGDIAEGYSVSREKKESFPLTVTSAQKNPTAFYLCASSKKTGFGNQPQHFGDGTRLSIL.

This rearrangement joins TRBV11-2 to TRBJ2-7; 11 bases align to TRBD2. Losses at the gene ends were 4 bases for V and 4 bases for J; bases not matched to a gene: 6. Germline V gene sequence: CDR1 SGHAT, CDR2 FQNNGV. This CDR3 is built from 15 residues. In DNA, the CDR3 is TGTGCCAGCAGCTCAGAAGGGACTAGCGGTTACGAGCAGTACTTC. Translated, it gives CASSSEGTSGYEQYF.

The V call is TRBV20-1, the J call TRBJ2-5, with 7 nucleotides matching TRBD1. The CDR3 covers 12 residues. Germline lookup yields CDR1 DFQATT and CDR2 SNEGSKA (reference sequence). Trimming removed 6 bases from V and 5 bases from J; junction bases left unmatched: 6. The CDR3 DNA follows: TGCAGTGCAACAAGACAGGGTGAGACCCAGTACTTC. Translation gives CSATRQGETQYF.

This clonotype was observed a few times. The chain combines TRBV12-3 or TRBV12-4 with TRBJ2-1; TRBD1 aligns across 9 bases. The CDR3 consists of 15 residues. J lost 8 bases, V lost 5 bases, and 10 bases had no gene match. CDR3 region: CASSTPGQGSYEQFF. CDR3 bases: TGTGCCAGCAGTACCCCGGGACAGGGTTCGTATGAGCAGTTCTTC.

The chain recombines TRBV7-9 with TRBJ1-2; D unresolved. The germline V and J ends were trimmed by 5 bases and 4 bases, with 11 bases remaining between them. The CDR3 length is 13 residues. CDR1 and CDR2 from the germline V gene are SEHNR and FQNEAQ (reference sequence). This CDR3 reads CASSGRSTYGYTF. The CDR3 DNA follows: TGTGCCAGCAGCGGCAGGAGTACCTATGGCTACACCTTC.

This clonotype came up a few times. CDR3 region: CASSSGHPYEQYF. Written as DNA, the CDR3 is TGTGCCAGCAGTTCGGGACATCCCTACGAGCAGTACTTC. The chain carries TRBV12-3 or TRBV12-4 and TRBJ2-7; TRBD1 might be the D (6 bases). The germline V and J ends were trimmed by 4 bases and 2 bases, with 9 bases remaining between them. The CDR3 totals 13 residues.

The CDR3 DNA sequence: TGTGCCAGCAGCGTTGGAAACCGCTCCTACGAGCAGTACTTC. It is translated as CASSVGNRSYEQYF. The chain employs TRBV9 and TRBJ2-7, with no clear D. V lost 2 bases to trimming and J lost 0 bases, with 9 bases between them. The CDR3 runs to 14 residues. Germline V gene sequence: CDR1 SGDLS, CDR2 YYNGEE.

Many counts were recorded for this clonotype. The CDR3 sequence: CSVVRGLTDTQYF. CDR3 nucleotide sequence: TGCAGCGTTGTACGCGGCCTGACAGATACGCAGTATTTT. The chain combines TRBV29-1 with TRBJ2-3; D is undetermined. V lost 4 bases and J 3 bases, leaving 11 bases between the germline ends. This CDR3 is 13 amino acids long. In germline, CDR1 is SQVTM, CDR2 ANQGSEA.

V and J are TRBV5-1 and TRBJ1-1; no reliable D call. The V and J ends lost 1 base and 0 bases respectively, with 4 bases between them. The CDR3 covers 13 residues. The germline V gene encodes CDR1 SGHRS and CDR2 YFSETQ. CDR3 nucleotide sequence: TGCGCCAGCAGCTTGTATATGAACACTGAAGCTTTCTTT. Its protein is CASSLYMNTEAFF.

DNA for the CDR3: TGTGCCAGCCGGCTACGAGCAGATACGCAGTATTTT. Protein product: CASRLRADTQYF. The V gene is TRBV7-9, the J gene TRBJ2-3; D is uncertain. The germline gives CDR1 SEHNR, CDR2 FQNEAQ (reference sequence). The CDR3 runs to 12 residues. V lost 8 bases and J 4 bases, leaving 10 bases between the germline ends.

The chain joins TRBV6-5 to TRBJ2-1; 9 bases line up with TRBD2. The CDR3 is 20 residues long. Trimming took 0 bases from V and 7 from J; bases not matched to a gene: 19. Germline V lookup: CDR1 MNHEY, CDR2 SVGAGI. CDR3 sequence: CASSYSGPWRGGQGENEQFF. The CDR3 DNA is TGTGCCAGCAGTTACTCGGGTCCCTGGCGGGGGGGCCAAGGAGAGAATGAGCAGTTCTTC.

The chain combines TRBV5-6 with TRBJ2-5; D not certain. The CDR3 sequence is 14 residues long. V lost 2 bases and J lost 1, with 9 bases in between. Germline V gives CDR1 SGHDT, CDR2 YYEEEE. DNA for the CDR3: TGTGCCAGCAGCTTTCCGAGCCTCCAAGAGACCCAGTACTTC. The encoded protein is CASSFPSLQETQYF.

The chain carries TRBV12-3 or TRBV12-4 and TRBJ1-2, with D uncertain. V was trimmed by 3 bases and J by 8 bases, leaving 10 bases between them. The CDR3 length is 12 residues. The CDR3 coding sequence is TGTGCCAGCAGTTTGGGTGGCGTCGGCTACACCTTC. Amino acid sequence: CASSLGGVGYTF.

Note on this clonotype: A much larger clonotype is one base distant, so this may be a read error. The chain combines TRBV5-1 with TRBJ2-5; perhaps TRBD1 as D (6 bases). The CDR3 consists of 13 residues. Germline loops: CDR1 SGHRS, CDR2 YFSETQ. CDR3 sequence: CASSWGPQETQSF. CDR3 nucleotide sequence: TGCGCCAGCAGCTGGGGGCCCCAAGAGACCCAGTCCTTC. Complete variable domain (other parts from reference TRBV5-1 and TRBJ2-5): KAGVTQTPRYLIKTRGQQVTLSCSPISGHRSVSWYQQTPGQGLQFLFEYFSETQRNKGNFPGRFSGRQFSNSRSEMNVSTLELGDSALYLCASSWGPQETQSFGPGTRLLVL.

The chain carries TRBV7-6 and TRBJ1-2; 7 bases are shared with TRBD1. This CDR3 is built from 15 residues. With V trimmed by 1 base and J by 8 bases, 10 bases remained unmatched. The germline V gene encodes CDR1 SGHVS and CDR2 FNYEAQ. CDR3 nucleotides: TGTGCCAGCAGCTTAGTCATGGCAGGGGGTGAAGGCTACACCTTC. This codes for CASSLVMAGGEGYTF. The full variable domain, in which reference TRBV7-6 and TRBJ1-2 provide the parts outside the CDR3, is GAGVSQSPRYKVTKRGQDVALRCDPISGHVSLYWYRQALGQGPEFLTYFNYEAQQDKSGLPNDRFSAERPEGSISTLTIQRTEQRDSAMYRCASSLVMAGGEGYTFGSGTRLTVV.